This T cell receptor (beta chain) was sequenced during a study of T cells in Graves' hyperthyroidism and ophthalmopathy. For Graves' hyperthyroidism to be stable, ophthalmopathy could not progress within 18 months. These patients, aged 18 to 65, had recently diagnosed hyperthyroidism lasting under 2 months. Per germline, CDR1 ENHRY and CDR2 SYGVKD. The CDR3 spans 12 residues. V was cut by 5 bases and J by 10 bases, with 12 bases left in between. Study-level results: Within blood appeared most thyroid clonotypes that had expanded above 0.001.

From RNA transcripts, TCR beta CDR3 regions were amplified. Using the HTBI primer set, a first-round RT-PCR was run on the TCR CDR3. TCRdb recomputed calls from the multiplex PCR reads with MiXCR, one row per CDR3 protein. In the table there are over 90,000 distinct CDR3 sequences, over 45% of which are singletons. Worth noting for this clonotype: The antigen is unknown.

The chain couples TRBV10-3 to TRBJ2-1, with D perhaps matching TRBD1 (6 bases). Sequenced sample: blood. The sequence was obtained from a man aged 35 to 55 with Graves' hyperthyroidism. CDR3 sequence (DNA): TGTGCCATCAGTACCGAGGGGGACGAGCAGTTCTTC. This sequence encodes CAISTEGDEQFF.